This T cell receptor beta chain was captured in a study of cytomegalovirus exposure and HLA in healthy donors. Study-wide results and limits: About 180 TCR beta chains were listed as cytomegalovirus-associated.

As concerns this clone: Its target is unknown.

PCR employed 60 Vbeta and 13 Jbeta primers. The repertoire was sequenced with immunoSEQ multiplex PCR; TCRdb's copy has only in-frame clones and lacks some. Found here are under 200,000 clones, 79% of them singletons; the top ten hold 2% to 2.5%. The CDR3 length is 14 residues. V lost 1 base to trimming and J lost 4 bases, with 9 bases between them. The germline gives CDR1 MGHRA, CDR2 YSYEKL. The chain joins TRBV4-1 to TRBJ2-3; the D is unclear. This receptor was obtained from a woman aged 45-65 years in good health and CMV-seronegative. The sequenced material came from PBMCs. CDR3 sequence (DNA): TGCGCCAGCAGCCAAGGTTACTCTTCAGATACGCAGTATTTT. Amino acid sequence: CASSQGYSSDTQYF.